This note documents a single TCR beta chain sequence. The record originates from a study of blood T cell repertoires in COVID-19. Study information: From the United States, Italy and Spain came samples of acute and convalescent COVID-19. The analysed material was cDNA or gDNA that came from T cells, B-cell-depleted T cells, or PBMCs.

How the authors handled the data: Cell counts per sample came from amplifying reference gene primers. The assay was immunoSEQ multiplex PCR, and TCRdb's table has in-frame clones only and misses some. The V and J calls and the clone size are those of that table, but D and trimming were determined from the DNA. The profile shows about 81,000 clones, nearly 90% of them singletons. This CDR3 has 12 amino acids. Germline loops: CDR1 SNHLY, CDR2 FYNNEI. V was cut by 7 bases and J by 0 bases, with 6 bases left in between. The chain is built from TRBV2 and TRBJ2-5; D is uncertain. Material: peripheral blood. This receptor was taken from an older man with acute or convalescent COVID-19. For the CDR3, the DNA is TGTGCCAGCACGAGGTACCAAGAGACCCAGTACTTC. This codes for CASTRYQETQYF.